Presented here are 17 T cell receptor beta chains from one specimen sequenced in a study of blood T cell repertoires in COVID-19 (dated by TCRdb to 2020 to 2022). The library was built by means of the immunoSEQ multiplex PCR assay. TCRdb's version of the immuneACCESS table is confined to in-frame rearrangements and falls short of the full clone set. An unresolved V gene accounts for under half of the shortfall where checked; the remainder is of unknown origin. This sample comprises roughly 500,000 clones, 88% of them detected only once. Approximately 8.3% of the sample is taken by the ten largest. What was sequenced was PBMCs or T cells enriched from blood (not recorded which). The receptors were gathered from a woman aged 60-75 years who had recovered from COVID-19.

This clone was recorded only once. The chain couples TRBV11-2 to TRBJ2-7, with 7 nucleotides matching TRBD1. V lost 3 bases, J lost 2 bases, and 10 bases stayed unmatched. The CDR3 consists of 16 residues. Per germline, CDR1 SGHAT and CDR2 FQNNGV. The CDR3 reads CASSFFGQAKAYEQYF. The CDR3 DNA is TGTGCCAGCAGCTTTTTCGGACAGGCTAAAGCCTACGAGCAGTACTTC. The full variable domain, in which reference TRBV11-2 and TRBJ2-7 provide the parts outside the CDR3, is EAGVAQSPRYKIIEKRQSVAFWCNPISGHATLYWYQQILGQGPKLLIQFQNNGVVDDSQLPKDRFSAERLKGVDSTLKIQPAKLEDSAVYLCASSFFGQAKAYEQYFGPGTRLTVT.

CDR3 sequence reads: CASRRWGQRKNIQYF. The CDR3 bases are TGTGCCAGCAGGCGGTGGGGACAGCGAAAAAACATTCAGTACTTC. The chain carries TRBV11-2 and TRBJ2-4; 7 bases line up with TRBD1. The CDR3 has 15 amino acids. The germline V gene encodes CDR1 SGHAT and CDR2 FQNNGV. Losses at the gene ends were 6 bases for V and 4 bases for J; bases not matched to a gene: 9. The full variable domain, completed using reference TRBV11-2 and TRBJ2-4, is EAGVAQSPRYKIIEKRQSVAFWCNPISGHATLYWYQQILGQGPKLLIQFQNNGVVDDSQLPKDRFSAERLKGVDSTLKIQPAKLEDSAVYLCASRRWGQRKNIQYFGAGTRLSVL.

V usage is TRBV20-1 and J usage is TRBJ2-1; D perhaps matches TRBD2 (5 bases). The length of the CDR3 is 11 residues. CDR1 and CDR2 from the germline V gene are DFQATT and SNEGSKA (reference sequence). CDR3 sequence reads: CSLDWGNEQFF. The CDR3 DNA sequence: TGCAGCCTGGACTGGGGTAATGAGCAGTTCTTC.

V is TRBV10-2 and J is TRBJ2-3; TRBD2 is a possible D gene (5 bases). Trimming took off 6 bases at V and 1 base at J, with 17 bases between the two ends. Germline V gene data show CDR1 as WSHSY and CDR2 as SAAADI. The CDR3 contains 16 residues. CDR3 sequence: CASRYPGGFRTDTQYF. The CDR3 DNA sequence: TGCGCCAGCAGATATCCCGGCGGGTTTCGCACAGATACGCAGTATTTT.

The chain is built from TRBV5-1 and TRBJ1-6; the D is unclear. Trimming stripped 0 bases from V and 5 bases from J, with 9 bases between. The V gene's germline CDR1 is SGHRS and CDR2 YFSETQ. The CDR3 loop spans 15 amino acids. DNA for the CDR3: TGCGCCAGCAGCTTGGGTCCACCGGATAATTCACCCCTCCACTTT. It yields the protein CASSLGPPDNSPLHF.

This chain joins TRBV30 and TRBJ1-1, with TRBD1 matching over 7 bases. Per the germline V gene, CDR1 is GTSNPN and CDR2 is SVGIG (reference sequence). The CDR3 has 13 amino acids. The V gene end was trimmed by 5 bases and the J gene end by 1 base; junction bases not matched to a gene: 4. The CDR3 here is CAWGGQKNTEAFF. The CDR3 DNA reads TGTGCCTGGGGGGGACAGAAGAACACTGAAGCTTTCTTT.

This chain's CDR3 is CASSQTDSLNSPLHF. The CDR3 coding sequence is TGTGCCAGCAGCCAAACGGACAGCTTAAATTCACCCCTCCACTTT. The chain employs TRBV4-2 and TRBJ1-6; D is perhaps TRBD1 (6 bases). Between the trimmed V and J ends, which lost 2 bases and 7 bases, there was a span of 12 bases. This CDR3 is built from 15 residues. Germline loops: CDR1 LGHNA, CDR2 YNFKEQ.

The chain is built from TRBV4-1 and TRBJ2-7, with D perhaps TRBD2 (5 bases). Per germline, CDR1 MGHRA and CDR2 YSYEKL. The CDR3 has 13 residues. The chain's CDR3 is CASSPPGEVYIGV. The CDR3 nucleotides are TGCGCCAGCAGCCCCCCCGGGGAAGTGTATATTGGCGTC.

The chain combines TRBV29-1 with TRBJ2-2; maybe TRBD2 (5 bases). The CDR3 contains 16 residues. CDR1 is SQVTM, CDR2 ANQGSEA, per germline. Trimming pared 5 bases from V and 1 base from J, leaving 17 bases between. CDR3 DNA: TGCAGCGTTCCCGGCGCTGGAGGCGGGAACACCGGGGAGCTGTTTTTT. As protein: CSVPGAGGGNTGELFF.

The chain recombines TRBV9 with TRBJ1-4; 8 nucleotides line up with TRBD1. This CDR3 region has 15 residues. Germline V lookup: CDR1 SGDLS, CDR2 YYNGEE. V shed 4 bases, J shed 8 bases, and the junction held 10 bases outside the gene matches. In DNA form, the CDR3 reads TGTGCCAGCAGCACCCAACAGGGGGTAGGCGAAAAACTGTTTTTT. Protein: CASSTQQGVGEKLFF.

A single count supports this clone. The V and J genes are TRBV28 and TRBJ2-4; tentative D call: TRBD2 (5 bases). This CDR3 is built from 14 residues. Trimming took 8 bases from V and 2 from J, leaving 13 bases between them. Germline assignment: CDR1 MDHEN and CDR2 SYDVKM. The CDR3 protein is CASHGRGTKNIQYF. CDR3 DNA: TGTGCCAGCCACGGGCGAGGGACCAAAAACATTCAGTACTTC.

The rearrangement links TRBV10-2 to TRBJ1-2, with 8 bases identical to TRBD1. CDR3 length: 14 amino acids. The V gene's germline CDR1 is WSHSY and CDR2 SAAADI. The V gene end was trimmed by 7 bases and the J gene end by 4 bases; junction bases not matched to a gene: 8. As DNA, the CDR3 is TGCGCCAGCACCCGGGACAGGACGACCTATGGCTACACCTTC. Protein sequence: CASTRDRTTYGYTF.

The chain has TRBV6-1 and TRBJ2-7; D is perhaps TRBD2 (6 bases). Germline loops: CDR1 MNHNS, CDR2 SASEGT. This CDR3 is built from 15 residues. V shed 2 bases and J shed 6 bases, with 17 bases lying between them. For the CDR3, the DNA is TGTGCCAGCAGTGAACCTACTCCACTAGCAGGCGAGCAGTACGTC. Protein product: CASSEPTPLAGEQYV.

The CDR3 here is CASSLRIGGIDEQYV. The DNA of the CDR3 is TGTGCCAGCAGCTTAAGGATCGGGGGTATTGACGAGCAGTACGTC. The V gene is TRBV7-8, the J gene TRBJ2-7; maybe TRBD2 (6 bases). The germline V gene has CDR1 SGHVS and CDR2 FQNEAQ. CDR3 length: 15 residues. V dropped 2 bases and J dropped 5 bases, with 16 bases sitting between them.

The chain employs TRBV2 and TRBJ1-3, with D perhaps TRBD1 (5 bases). V lost 5 bases to trimming and J lost 4 bases, with 12 bases between them. CDR3 length: 14 amino acids. Germline lookup yields CDR1 SNHLY and CDR2 FYNNEI. The CDR3 coding sequence is TGTGCCAGCAGTCAGACAGAAGCCGGAAACACCATATATTTT. It translates to CASSQTEAGNTIYF.

The CDR3 is CASNPTSSGTGELFF. For the CDR3, the DNA is TGTGCCAGTAACCCGACTAGTTCTGGCACCGGGGAGCTGTTTTTT. The chain recombines TRBV7-9 with TRBJ2-2; possible D gene TRBD2, 6 bases. CDR1 and CDR2 (germline): SEHNR, FQNEAQ (reference sequence). V gave up 9 bases and J gave up 4 bases, with 18 bases separating them. This CDR3 is 15 amino acids long.

The rearrangement joins TRBV4-1 to TRBJ1-6; 7 positions match TRBD1. Germline-derived CDR1 and CDR2 are MGHRA and YSYEKL. This CDR3 contains 15 residues. J lost 8 bases, V lost 4 bases, and 8 bases had no gene match. The CDR3 region is CASSLVGQLYSPLHF. CDR3 DNA sequence: TGCGCCAGCAGCCTAGTGGGACAGCTCTATTCACCCCTCCACTTT.